This T cell receptor beta chain is from a study of shared clonotypes between healthy human individuals. As to this clone: Its specificity is not known.

Per sorted-subset replicate PCR, input was around 200 ng DNA, representing tens of thousands of T cell genomes. The protocol was immunoSEQ multiplex PCR, while the TCRdb copy is restricted to in-frame clones and leaves out a portion. The sample lists roughly 2.5 million clones, around nine tenths occurring once. Findings and caveats of the study: Non-shared clonotypes displayed generation probabilities falling below those of clonotypes present in all four donors. Despite large depth, rarefaction showed incomplete sorted-subset sequencing.

This CDR3 has 15 residues. Per the germline V gene, CDR1 is SGHRS and CDR2 is YFSETQ. The V gene lost 2 bases and the J gene lost 2 bases, with 8 bases spanning the gap. This receptor was taken from a man between 18 and 35 years old in good health. Sequenced input: naive CD4+ T cells sorted from blood. Subset in this sample: CD45RA+ positively selected. This chain joins TRBV5-1 and TRBJ1-6; D unresolved. CDR3 bases: TGCGCCAGCAGCTTTGAACCGACCTATAATTCACCCCTCCACTTT. It is translated as CASSFEPTYNSPLHF.